A single sample gave rise to the 13 T cell receptor beta chains below, sequenced in a study of graft-versus-host responses after intestinal transplantation (dated by TCRdb to the early 2020s). Library preparation employed the immunoSEQ multiplex PCR assay. Entries here come from immuneACCESS through TCRdb and include only in-frame sequences with V and J called. Some clones fail to appear in such tables; in the studies checked, an unresolved V gene covers under half of the shortfall, and the cause of the remainder is unknown. The sample includes around 5,000 clones, with around 31% observed a single time. The ten largest clones add up to 31% of the sample. Taken with the paper, the label for time point translates to: cells obtained before transplantation from donor or recipient. Mixed lymphocyte reactions plated some 200,000 CFSE-labeled pre-transplant responders with some 200,000 irradiated violet-dye-labeled stimulators and were cultured for about six days.

The sample was alloreactive CD8+ T cells from a mixed lymphocyte reaction culture, taken before intestinal transplant. The cell subset or site tag for this specimen amounts to: CFSE-low proliferating T cells sorted from approximately six-day pre-transplant mixed lymphocyte reaction (GvH or HvG direction). The receptors were sampled from a human patient who received an intestinal transplant.

In its sample, this clone was seen a few times. The gene calls are TRBV6-1 and TRBJ1-1; D call uncertain. CDR1 and CDR2 (germline): MNHNS, SASEGT. The V end lost 2 bases, the J end lost 1 base, and 8 bases lay between the germline ends. The length of the CDR3 is 14 residues. The CDR3 reads CASSEREENTEAFF. The CDR3 DNA follows: TGTGCCAGCAGTGAAAGGGAGGAGAACACTGAAGCTTTCTTT.

V gene TRBV15 combines with J gene TRBJ2-5, with a weak D call TRBD2 (5 bases). Trimming removed 5 bases at V and 1 base at J, with 11 bases between. This CDR3 region has 14 residues. Germline-derived CDR1 and CDR2 are LNHNV and YYDKDF (reference sequence). The CDR3 DNA is TGTGCCACCAGCGAGCTAGCATCCCAAGAGACCCAGTACTTC. It codes for CATSELASQETQYF.

The V call is TRBV5-1, the J call TRBJ1-1, with TRBD1 identical over 7 bases. CDR3 length equals 14 residues. The germline V gene encodes CDR1 SGHRS and CDR2 YFSETQ. Losses at the gene ends were 3 bases for V and 5 bases for J; bases not matched to a gene: 7. CDR3 bases: TGCGCCAGCAGCTGGAAGGGGGCTTGGACTGAAGCTTTCTTT. Protein product: CASSWKGAWTEAFF.

The chain combines TRBV21-1 with TRBJ2-5; TRBD1, as called in the table, went unchecked against the DNA. TRBV21-1 is a listed pseudogene. The CDR3 has 13 residues. CDR3 protein: CASSAQGGETQYF. DNA of the CDR3: TGTGCCAGCAGCGCACAGGGGGGAGAGACCCAGTACTTC.

In its sample, this clone ranks as medium-sized (0.01 to 0.1%). The chain links TRBV6-6 to TRBJ1-2, with a possible D match to TRBD1 (5 bases). Germline V gene lookup returns CDR1 MNHNY and CDR2 SVGAGI (reference sequence). V dropped 4 bases and J dropped 6 bases, with 9 bases sitting between them. The CDR3 loop spans 12 amino acids. CDR3 nucleotides: TGTGCCAGCAGTTGGGGGGTGGATGGCTACACCTTC. This gives the protein CASSWGVDGYTF.

The chain employs TRBV4-1 and TRBJ1-4; possibly TRBD1 for D (6 bases). Germline CDR1 MGHRA, CDR2 YSYEKL. V lost 4 bases, J lost 7 bases, and 16 bases lay in between. CDR3 size: 15 residues. CDR3 coding DNA: TGCGCCAGCAGCCGCGTACAGGGCTGGGGTGAAAAACTGTTTTTT. It translates to CASSRVQGWGEKLFF.

The rearrangement links TRBV7-6 to TRBJ2-7, with 7 bases lining up with TRBD1. V gave up 4 bases and J gave up 3 bases; unmatched junction bases: 6. Germline-derived CDR1 and CDR2 are SGHVS and FNYEAQ. This CDR3 spans 14 amino acids. CDR3 nucleotides: TGTGCCAGCAGCTCAAATGACAGGGACTACGAGCAGTACTTC. It translates to CASSSNDRDYEQYF.

This chain joins TRBV4-2 and TRBJ2-1; 9 nucleotides match TRBD2. The germline V gene encodes CDR1 LGHNA and CDR2 YNFKEQ. The CDR3 is made up of 14 amino acids. The trim removed 2 bases at V and 6 bases at J, leaving 2 bases unmatched. The CDR3 DNA sequence: TGTGCCAGCAGCCAACTAGCGGGGTCCAATGAGCAGTTCTTC. Translating gives CASSQLAGSNEQFF.

In its sample, this clone is medium-sized. The rearrangement uses TRBV4-1 and TRBJ1-2; D may be TRBD1 (5 bases). The CDR3 covers 16 residues. From germline, CDR1 is MGHRA and CDR2 YSYEKL. Between the trimmed V and J ends, which lost 0 bases and 1 base, there was a span of 12 bases. CDR3 sequence reads: CASSQDRGTFNYGYTF. The CDR3 DNA reads as TGCGCCAGCAGCCAAGATCGAGGGACTTTTAACTATGGCTACACCTTC.

This chain joins TRBV4-1 and TRBJ1-1; D possibly corresponds to TRBD1 (5 bases). This CDR3 spans 15 amino acids. Trimming removed 4 bases from V and 5 bases from J, with 17 bases in between. Germline V CDR1 and CDR2: MGHRA, YSYEKL. Written as DNA, the CDR3 is TGCGCCAGCAGCCCCTCCCCTGGGGCGAGGACTGAAGCTTTCTTT. This codes for CASSPSPGARTEAFF.

By frequency in the sample, this clone is medium-sized. The genes are TRBV29-1 and TRBJ2-1, with a possible D match to TRBD1 (6 bases). Trimming stripped 3 bases from V and 0 bases from J, with 12 bases between. The CDR3 loop spans 15 amino acids. Germline V lookup: CDR1 SQVTM, CDR2 ANQGSEA. CDR3 sequence reads: CSVEGMDSSYNEQFF. The CDR3 DNA reads as TGCAGCGTTGAGGGAATGGACAGCTCCTACAATGAGCAGTTCTTC.

This clone appeared a few times. J is TRBJ2-1 and V is TRBV27; TRBD2 is a possible D gene (5 bases). Trimming removed 3 bases from V and 0 bases from J, with 6 bases in between. CDR1 is MNHEY, CDR2 SMNVEV, per germline (reference sequence). The CDR3 extends over 14 amino acids. The CDR3 region is CASSFGDSYNEQFF. In DNA form, the CDR3 reads TGTGCCAGCAGTTTCGGGGACTCCTACAATGAGCAGTTCTTC.

V and J are TRBV6-1 and TRBJ2-3; no clear D gene. There are 15 residues in the CDR3. Germline V CDR1 and CDR2: MNHNS, SASEGT. Between the trimmed V and J ends, which lost 7 bases and 1 base, there was a span of 15 bases. The CDR3 loop reads CASNRGRLRTDTQYF. CDR3 DNA sequence: TGTGCCAGCAACCGTGGCCGATTACGCACAGATACGCAGTATTTT.